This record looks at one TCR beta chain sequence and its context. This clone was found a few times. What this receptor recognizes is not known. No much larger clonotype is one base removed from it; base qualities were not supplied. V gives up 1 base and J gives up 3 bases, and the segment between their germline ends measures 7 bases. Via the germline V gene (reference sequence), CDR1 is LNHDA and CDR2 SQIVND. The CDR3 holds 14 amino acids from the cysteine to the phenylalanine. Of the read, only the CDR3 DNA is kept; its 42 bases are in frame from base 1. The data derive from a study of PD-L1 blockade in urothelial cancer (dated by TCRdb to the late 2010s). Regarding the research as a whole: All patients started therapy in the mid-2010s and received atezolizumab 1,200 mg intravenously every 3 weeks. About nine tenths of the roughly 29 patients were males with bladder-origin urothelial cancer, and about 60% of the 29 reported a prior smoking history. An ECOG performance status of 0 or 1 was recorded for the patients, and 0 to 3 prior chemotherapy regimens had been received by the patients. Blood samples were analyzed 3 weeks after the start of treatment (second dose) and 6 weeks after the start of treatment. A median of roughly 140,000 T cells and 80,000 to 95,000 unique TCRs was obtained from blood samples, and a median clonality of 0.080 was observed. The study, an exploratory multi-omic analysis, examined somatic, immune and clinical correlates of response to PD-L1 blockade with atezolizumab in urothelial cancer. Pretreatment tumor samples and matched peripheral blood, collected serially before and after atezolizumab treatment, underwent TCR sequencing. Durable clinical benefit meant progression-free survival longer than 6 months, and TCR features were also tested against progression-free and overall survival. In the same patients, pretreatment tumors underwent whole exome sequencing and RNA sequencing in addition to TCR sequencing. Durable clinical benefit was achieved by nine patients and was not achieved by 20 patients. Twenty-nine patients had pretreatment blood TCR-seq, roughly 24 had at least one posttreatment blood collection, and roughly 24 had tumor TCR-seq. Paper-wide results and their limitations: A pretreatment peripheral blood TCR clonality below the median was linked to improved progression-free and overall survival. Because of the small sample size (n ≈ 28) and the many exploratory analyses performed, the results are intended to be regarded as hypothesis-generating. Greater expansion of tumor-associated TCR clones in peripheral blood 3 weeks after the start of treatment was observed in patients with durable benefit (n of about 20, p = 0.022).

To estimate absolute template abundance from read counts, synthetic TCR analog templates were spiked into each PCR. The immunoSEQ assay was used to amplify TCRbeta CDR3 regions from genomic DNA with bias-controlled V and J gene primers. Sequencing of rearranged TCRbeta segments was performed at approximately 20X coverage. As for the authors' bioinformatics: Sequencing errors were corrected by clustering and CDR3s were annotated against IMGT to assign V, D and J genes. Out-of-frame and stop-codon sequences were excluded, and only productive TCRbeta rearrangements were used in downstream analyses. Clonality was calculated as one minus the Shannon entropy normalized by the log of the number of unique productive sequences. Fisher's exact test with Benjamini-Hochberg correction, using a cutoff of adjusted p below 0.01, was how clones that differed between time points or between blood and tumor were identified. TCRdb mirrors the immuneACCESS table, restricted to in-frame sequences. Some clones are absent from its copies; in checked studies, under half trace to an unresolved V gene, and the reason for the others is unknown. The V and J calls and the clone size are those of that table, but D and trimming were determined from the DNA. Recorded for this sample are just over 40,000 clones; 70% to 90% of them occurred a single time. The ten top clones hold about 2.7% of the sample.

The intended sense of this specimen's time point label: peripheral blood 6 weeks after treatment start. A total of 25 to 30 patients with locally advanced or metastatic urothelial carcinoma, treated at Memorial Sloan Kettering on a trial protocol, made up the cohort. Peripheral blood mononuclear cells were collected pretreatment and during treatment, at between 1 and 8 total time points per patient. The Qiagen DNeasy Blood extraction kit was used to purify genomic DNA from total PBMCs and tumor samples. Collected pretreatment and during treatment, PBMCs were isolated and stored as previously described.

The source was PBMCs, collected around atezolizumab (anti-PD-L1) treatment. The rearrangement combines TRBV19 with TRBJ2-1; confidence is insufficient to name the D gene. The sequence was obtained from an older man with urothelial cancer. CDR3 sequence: CASSIVGDYNEQFF. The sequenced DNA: TGTGCCAGTAGTATAGTCGGTGACTACAATGAGCAGTTCTTC.